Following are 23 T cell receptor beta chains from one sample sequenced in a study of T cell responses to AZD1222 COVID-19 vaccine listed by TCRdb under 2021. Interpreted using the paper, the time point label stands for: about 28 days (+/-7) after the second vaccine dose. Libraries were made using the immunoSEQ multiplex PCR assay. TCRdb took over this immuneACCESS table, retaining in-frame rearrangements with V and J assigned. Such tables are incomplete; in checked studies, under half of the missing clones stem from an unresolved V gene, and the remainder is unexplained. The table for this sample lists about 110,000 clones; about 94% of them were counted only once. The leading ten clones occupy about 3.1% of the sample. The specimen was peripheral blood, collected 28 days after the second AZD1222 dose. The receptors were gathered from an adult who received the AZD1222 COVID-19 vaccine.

CDR3 sequence (DNA): TGCGCCAGCAGCTTTTCGATCGGACAGGGGAGAAATGGCTACACCTTC. It is translated as CASSFSIGQGRNGYTF. The J gene is TRBJ1-2, the V gene TRBV5-1; 9 bases match TRBD1. V lost 2 bases to trimming and J lost 6 bases; unmatched junction nucleotides: 11. The germline V gene has CDR1 SGHRS and CDR2 YFSETQ. The CDR3 extends over 16 amino acids. Combining the CDR3 with reference TRBV5-1 and TRBJ1-2 gives the whole variable domain KAGVTQTPRYLIKTRGQQVTLSCSPISGHRSVSWYQQTPGQGLQFLFEYFSETQRNKGNFPGRFSGRQFSNSRSEMNVSTLELGDSALYLCASSFSIGQGRNGYTFGSGTRLTVV.

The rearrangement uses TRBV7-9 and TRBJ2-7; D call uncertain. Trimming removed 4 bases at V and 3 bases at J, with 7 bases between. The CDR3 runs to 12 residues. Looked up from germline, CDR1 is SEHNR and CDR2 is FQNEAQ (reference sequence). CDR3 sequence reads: CASSSPNYEQYF. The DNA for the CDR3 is TGTGCCAGCAGCTCCCCCAACTACGAGCAGTACTTC. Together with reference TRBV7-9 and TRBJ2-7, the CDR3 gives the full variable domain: DTGVSQNPRHKITKRGQNVTFRCDPISEHNRLYWYRQTLGQGPEFLTYFQNEAQLEKSRLLSDRFSAERPKGSFSTLEIQRTEQGDSAMYLCASSSPNYEQYFGPGTRLTVT.

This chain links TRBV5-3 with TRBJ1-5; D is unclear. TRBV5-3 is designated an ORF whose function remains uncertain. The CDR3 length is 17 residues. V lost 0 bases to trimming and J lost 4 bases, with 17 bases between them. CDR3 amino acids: CARSLVLGEGLNQPQHF. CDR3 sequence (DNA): TGTGCCAGAAGCTTGGTGCTCGGGGAGGGTTTAAATCAGCCCCAGCATTTT.

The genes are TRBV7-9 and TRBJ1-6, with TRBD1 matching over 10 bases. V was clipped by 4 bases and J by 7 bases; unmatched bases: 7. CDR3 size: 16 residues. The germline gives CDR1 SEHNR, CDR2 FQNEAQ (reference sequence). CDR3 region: CASSSGQGGLNSPLHF. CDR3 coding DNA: TGTGCCAGCAGCTCCGGACAGGGGGGATTAAATTCACCCCTCCACTTT.

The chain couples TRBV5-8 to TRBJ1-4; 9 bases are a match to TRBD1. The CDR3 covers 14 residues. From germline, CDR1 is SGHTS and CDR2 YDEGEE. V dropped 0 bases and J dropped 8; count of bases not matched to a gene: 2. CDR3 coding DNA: TGTGCCAGCAGCTTGGCGACAGGGGGAGAAAAACTGTTTTTT. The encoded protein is CASSLATGGEKLFF.

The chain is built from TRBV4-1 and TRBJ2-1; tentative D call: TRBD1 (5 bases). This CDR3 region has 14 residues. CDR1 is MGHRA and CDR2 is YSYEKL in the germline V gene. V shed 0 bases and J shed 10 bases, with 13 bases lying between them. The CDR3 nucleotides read TGCGCCAGCAGCCAAGATTGGGGCGACCGCGAGCAGTTCTTC. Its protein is CASSQDWGDREQFF.

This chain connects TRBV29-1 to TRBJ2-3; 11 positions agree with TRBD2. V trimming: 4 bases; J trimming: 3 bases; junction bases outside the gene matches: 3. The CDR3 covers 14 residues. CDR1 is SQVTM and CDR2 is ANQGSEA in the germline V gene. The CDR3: CSVGLAGRTDTQYF. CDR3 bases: TGCAGCGTTGGACTAGCGGGGAGAACAGATACGCAGTATTTT.

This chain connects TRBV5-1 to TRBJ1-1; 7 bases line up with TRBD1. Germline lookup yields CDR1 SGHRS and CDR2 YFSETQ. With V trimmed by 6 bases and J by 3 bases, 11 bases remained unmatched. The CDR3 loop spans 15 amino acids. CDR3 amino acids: CASTWGRDRYTEAFF. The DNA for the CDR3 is TGCGCCAGCACCTGGGGGCGGGACAGATACACTGAAGCTTTCTTT.

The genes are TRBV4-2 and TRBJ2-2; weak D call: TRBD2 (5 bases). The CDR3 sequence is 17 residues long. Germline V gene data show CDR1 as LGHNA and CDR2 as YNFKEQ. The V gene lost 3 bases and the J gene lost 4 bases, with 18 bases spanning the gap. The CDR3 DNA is TGTGCCAGCAGCCACCCCCGAGCGGAAGTGAGCACCGGGGAGCTGTTTTTT. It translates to CASSHPRAEVSTGELFF.

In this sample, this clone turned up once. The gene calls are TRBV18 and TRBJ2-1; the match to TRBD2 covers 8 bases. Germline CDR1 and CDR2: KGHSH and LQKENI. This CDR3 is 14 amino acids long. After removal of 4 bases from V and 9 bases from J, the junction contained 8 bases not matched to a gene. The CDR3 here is CASSRQRERAEQFF. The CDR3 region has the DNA TGTGCCAGCTCACGCCAGCGGGAGAGGGCTGAGCAGTTCTTC.

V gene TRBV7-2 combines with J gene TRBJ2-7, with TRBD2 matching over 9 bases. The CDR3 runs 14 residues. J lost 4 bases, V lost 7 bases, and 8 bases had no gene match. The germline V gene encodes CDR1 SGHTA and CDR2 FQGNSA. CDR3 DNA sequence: TGTGCCAGCACCAGGCAGCGGGAGGCATACGAGCAGTACTTC. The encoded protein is CASTRQREAYEQYF.

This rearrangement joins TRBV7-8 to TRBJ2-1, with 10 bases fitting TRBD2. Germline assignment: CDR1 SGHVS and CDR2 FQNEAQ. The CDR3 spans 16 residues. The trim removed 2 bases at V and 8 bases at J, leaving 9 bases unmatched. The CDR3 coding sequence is TGTGCCAGCAGCTTACCTGGGGCTAGCGGGAGCCATGAGCAGTTCTTC. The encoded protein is CASSLPGASGSHEQFF.

The CDR3 region is CASSLAGSRNQPQHF. CDR3 nucleotides: TGCGCCAGCAGCTTGGCCGGTAGCCGCAATCAGCCCCAGCATTTT. The chain joins TRBV5-1 to TRBJ1-5; unclear D gene. Germline V gene lookup returns CDR1 SGHRS and CDR2 YFSETQ. The CDR3 runs to 15 residues. Deletions cut 0 bases from V and 2 bases from J, with 9 bases between.

The CDR3 DNA is TGTGCCAGCAGCCTTAGAGAGACCATGATGGTGGAGACCCAGTACTTC. Residues: CASSLRETMMVETQYF. The rearrangement joins TRBV7-8 to TRBJ2-5; no clear D gene. Germline assignment: CDR1 SGHVS and CDR2 FQNEAQ. This CDR3 has 16 amino acids. V gave up 5 bases and J gave up 5 bases, with 21 bases separating them.

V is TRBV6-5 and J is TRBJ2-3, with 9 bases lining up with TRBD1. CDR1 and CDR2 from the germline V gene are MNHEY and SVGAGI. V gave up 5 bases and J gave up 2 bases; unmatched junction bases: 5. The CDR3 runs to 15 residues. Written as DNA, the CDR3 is TGTGCCAGCAGTCTACAGGGGGCGCCCACAGATACGCAGTATTTT. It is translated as CASSLQGAPTDTQYF.

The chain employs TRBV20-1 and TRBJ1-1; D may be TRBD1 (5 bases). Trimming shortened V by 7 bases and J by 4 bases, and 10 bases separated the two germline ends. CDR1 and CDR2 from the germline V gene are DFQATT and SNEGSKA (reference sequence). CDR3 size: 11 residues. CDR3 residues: CSGGRFTEAFF. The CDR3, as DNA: TGCAGTGGGGGCAGATTCACTGAAGCTTTCTTT.

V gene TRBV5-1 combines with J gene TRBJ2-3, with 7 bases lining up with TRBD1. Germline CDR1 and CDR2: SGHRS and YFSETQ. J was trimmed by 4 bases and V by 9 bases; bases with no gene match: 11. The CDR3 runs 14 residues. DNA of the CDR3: TGCGCCACGTCACAGGGGTCTGAAGCAGATACGCAGTATTTT. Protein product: CATSQGSEADTQYF.

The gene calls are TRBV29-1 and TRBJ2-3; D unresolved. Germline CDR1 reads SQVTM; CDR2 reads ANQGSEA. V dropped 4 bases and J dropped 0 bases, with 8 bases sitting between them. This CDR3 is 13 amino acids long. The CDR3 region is CSVALTSTDTQYF. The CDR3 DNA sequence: TGCAGCGTTGCGTTAACTAGCACAGATACGCAGTATTTT.

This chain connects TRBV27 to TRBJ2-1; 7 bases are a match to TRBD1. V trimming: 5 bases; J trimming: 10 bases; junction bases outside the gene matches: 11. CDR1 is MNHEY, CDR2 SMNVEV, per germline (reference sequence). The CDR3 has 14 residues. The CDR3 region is CASSARQGVGEQFF. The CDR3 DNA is TGTGCCAGCAGTGCGCGACAGGGAGTAGGGGAGCAGTTCTTC.

The CDR3 bases are TGTGCCAGCAGCCAGACAGTGACTAGCGGGGGGGCACGGCAAGAGACCCAGTACTTC. Its translation is CASSQTVTSGGARQETQYF. The chain joins TRBV3-1 (or the pseudogene TRBV3-2) to TRBJ2-5, with TRBD2 matching over 14 bases. Looked up from germline, CDR1 is LGHDT and CDR2 is YNNKEL (reference sequence). This CDR3 is 19 amino acids long. V was clipped by 3 bases and J by 2 bases; unmatched bases: 11.

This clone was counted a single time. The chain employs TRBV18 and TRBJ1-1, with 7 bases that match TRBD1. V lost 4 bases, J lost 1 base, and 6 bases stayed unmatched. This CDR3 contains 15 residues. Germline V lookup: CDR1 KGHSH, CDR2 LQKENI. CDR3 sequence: CASSRTGTANTEAFF. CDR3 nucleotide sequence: TGTGCCAGCTCACGTACCGGGACAGCGAACACTGAAGCTTTCTTT.

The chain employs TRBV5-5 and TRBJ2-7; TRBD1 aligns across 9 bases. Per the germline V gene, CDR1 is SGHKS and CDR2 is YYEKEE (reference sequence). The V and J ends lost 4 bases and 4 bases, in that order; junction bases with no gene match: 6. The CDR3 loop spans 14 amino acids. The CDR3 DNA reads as TGTGCCAGCAGCCCCGGGACAGGGACGTACGAGCAGTACTTC. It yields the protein CASSPGTGTYEQYF. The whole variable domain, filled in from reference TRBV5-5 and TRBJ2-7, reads DAGVTQSPTHLIKTRGQQVTLRCSPISGHKSVSWYQQVLGQGPQFIFQYYEKEERGRGNFPDRFSARQFPNYSSELNVNALLLGDSALYLCASSPGTGTYEQYFGPGTRLTVT.

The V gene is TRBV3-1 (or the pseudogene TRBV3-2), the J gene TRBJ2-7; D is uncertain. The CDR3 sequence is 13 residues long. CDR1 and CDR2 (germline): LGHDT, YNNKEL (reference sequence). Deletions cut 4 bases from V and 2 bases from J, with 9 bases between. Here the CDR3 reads CASSPGRAYEQYF. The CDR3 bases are TGTGCCAGCAGCCCAGGAAGAGCCTACGAGCAGTACTTC.